This TCR beta chain was sequenced for a study of radiation and T cells in renal cell carcinoma (TCRdb year 2020). A note on the overall study: The samples were drawn from a clinical trial, where primary renal cell carcinomas were treated with 15 Gy of stereotactic body radiation therapy and then removed by nephrectomy 4 weeks afterward. In the 53 samples combined, fewer than 5 million unique CDR3 nucleotide sequences were found, encoding some 2,500,000 unique CDR3 amino acid sequences. TCR beta sequencing covered 50 or so samples in total, comprising approximately 25 tumors and roughly 27 peripheral blood samples.

The CDR3 starts with the cysteine, ends with the phenylalanine, and has 11 residues. Only the CDR3 part of the read is kept: 33 bases, read in frame from the first base. As encoded in the germline V gene, CDR1 is SNHLY while CDR2 is FYNNEI. The germline ends are 5 bases apart after V is trimmed by 4 bases and J by 7 bases. Sample time point, as interpreted from the label and publication: baseline pretreatment blood. This specimen's treatment or condition label, per the study, means: 15 Gy SBRT to primary tumor, nephrectomy 4 weeks later. To follow tumor-enriched clonotypes, peripheral blood was collected serially from radiation-treated patients at baseline and again at 2 weeks and 4 weeks after SBRT. Every patient had renal cell carcinoma of clear cell pathology. Genomic DNA for TCR sequencing was prepared using the QIAamp DNA Blood Mini Kit (Qiagen). Only samples passing all quality control checks were included in the analyses.

TCR beta libraries were generated from genomic DNA with the immunoSEQ kit, following the manufacturer's recommendations. Library preparation used a first multiplex PCR with proprietary primers, then a second PCR adding unique barcodes, with bead cleanups after each round. Each sample batch included a kit-provided positive control reaction and a negative control reaction. The final libraries were assessed on an Agilent 4200 TapeStation D1000 ScreenTape, pooled by volume, and quantified by qPCR. Sequencing was performed on an Illumina NextSeq500 using a MidOutput 150-cycle cartridge, with 156 Read1 cycles, 15 Index1 cycles, and the kit custom primers. The pooled library was loaded at 0.75 to 1 pM, and around 20% PhiX control was spiked in. In the original analysis: The vendor-processed data were analyzed in R, and a clonotype was defined as all T cells that share the same CDR3 nucleotide sequence. For clone abundance analyses, frequencies were normalized to the 10,000 most abundant clones per sample. Public T cell clones, which averaged fewer than five per sample, were excluded before analysis. Tumor-enriched and baseline blood-enriched clonotypes were defined by at least a 32-fold difference in abundance between compartments. Clonotypes expanded or contracted between blood time points were identified with a beta-binomial differential abundance model. Tumor-blood repertoire similarity was measured with the Baroni-Urbani and Buser coefficient, and group comparisons used two-tailed Wilcoxon tests in R. TCRdb retrieved this table from immuneACCESS and kept in-frame rearrangements only. Not all clones are present; in checked studies, unresolved V genes account for under half, and no reason is known for the remainder. The DNA was the basis for D and trimming; V, J and clone size are from that table. Within this sample are around 140,000 clones, with roughly 90% of them counted one time only. The ten largest make up around 4.1% of the sample.

Study-wide conclusions, independent of this receptor: Because no pretreatment tumor biopsies were available, whether clonotypes were present in the tumor at baseline could not be determined. Effects of radiation dose or scheduling on the TCR repertoire could not be addressed with the single-armed trial design. In blood, the top tumor clonotypes increased between baseline and 2 weeks post-radiation and then shrank by 4 weeks, which suggests that tumor-resident clones expanded only transiently. Blood repertoire dynamics were not followed beyond 4 weeks after treatment.

On this clone: Its antigen remains undetermined. No much larger clone exists at a distance of one base, and base qualities are not known. This sample includes further DNA sequences coding for the same CDR3.

The sample consisted of blood, taken from a patient whose treatment included radiotherapy and nephrectomy. The TCR originated in a woman aged 70 to 79 with renal cell carcinoma. The chain joins TRBV2 to TRBJ2-1; a confident D gene designation cannot be given. The CDR3 reads as follows: CASSVGNEQFF. The sequenced DNA: TGTGCCAGCAGTGTGGGGAATGAGCAGTTCTTC. With all but the CDR3 taken from the reference TRBV2 and TRBJ2-1 genes, the full variable domain is: EPEVTQTPSHQVTQMGQEVILRCVPISNHLYFYWYRQILGQKVEFLVSFYNNEISEKSEIFDDQFSVERPDGSNFTLKIRSTKLEDSAMYFCASSVGNEQFFGPGTRLTVL.